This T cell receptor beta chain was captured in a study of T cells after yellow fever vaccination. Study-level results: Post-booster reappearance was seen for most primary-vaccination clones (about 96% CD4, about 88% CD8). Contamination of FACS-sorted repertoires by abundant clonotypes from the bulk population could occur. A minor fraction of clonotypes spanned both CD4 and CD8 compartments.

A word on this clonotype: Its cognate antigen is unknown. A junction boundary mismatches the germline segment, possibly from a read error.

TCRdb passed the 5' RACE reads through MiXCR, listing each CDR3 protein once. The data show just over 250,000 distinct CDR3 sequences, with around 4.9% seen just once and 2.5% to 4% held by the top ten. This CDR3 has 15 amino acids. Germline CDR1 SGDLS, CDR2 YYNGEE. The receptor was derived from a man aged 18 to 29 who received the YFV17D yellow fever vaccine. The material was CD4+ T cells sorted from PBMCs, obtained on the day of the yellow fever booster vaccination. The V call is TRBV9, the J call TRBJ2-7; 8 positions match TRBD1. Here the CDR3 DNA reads TGTGCCAGCAGCTCGACTCCGGCAGGGGGCCCTCCCAGGGACTTC. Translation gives CASSSTPAGGPPRDF. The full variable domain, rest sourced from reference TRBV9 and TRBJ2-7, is DSGVTQTPKHLITATGQRVTLRCSPRSGDLSVYWYQQSLDQGLQFLIQYYNGEERAKGNILERFSAQQFPDLHSELNLSSLELGDSALYFCASSSTPAGGPPRDFGPGTRLTVT.